The next 17 T cell receptor beta chains were all read from a single sample in a study of cytomegalovirus exposure and HLA in healthy donors. Amplification used 60 Vbeta primers and 13 Jbeta primers. Here immunoSEQ multiplex PCR was the method, and the copy in TCRdb shows in-frame clones only, minus some. The listing records tens of thousands of clones. The sample was PBMCs. Every receptor here comes from a human donor in good health.

This rearrangement joins TRBV18 to TRBJ2-5; maybe TRBD1 (5 bases). CDR3 length: 13 residues. Trimming stripped 5 bases from V and 3 bases from J, with 10 bases between. Germline V gene data show CDR1 as KGHSH and CDR2 as LQKENI. The CDR3 sequence: CASSLPTEETQYF. CDR3 in DNA: TGTGCCAGCTCATTACCGACAGAAGAGACCCAGTACTTC.

The rearrangement joins TRBV19 to TRBJ1-4, with D perhaps matching TRBD1 (5 bases). V was pared by 6 bases and J by 3 bases, with 11 bases between. The CDR3 spans 14 residues. CDR1 and CDR2 (germline): LNHDA, SQIVND (reference sequence). For the CDR3, the DNA is TGTGCCAGTAGAATGGGGGACTCTAATGAAAAACTGTTTTTT. Amino acid sequence: CASRMGDSNEKLFF.

The chain uses TRBV7-8 and TRBJ2-3; a weak D match, TRBD2 (5 bases). V lost 4 bases and J 2 bases, leaving 13 bases between the germline ends. Germline loops: CDR1 SGHVS, CDR2 FQNEAQ. The CDR3 sequence is 15 residues long. CDR3 residues: CASSSREGFTDTQYF. CDR3 DNA: TGTGCCAGCAGCTCCCGCGAGGGATTCACAGATACGCAGTATTTT.

The V gene is TRBV7-2, the J gene TRBJ1-4, with D possibly matching TRBD1 (5 bases). The CDR3 extends over 15 amino acids. Per the germline V gene, CDR1 is SGHTA and CDR2 is FQGNSA. V was cut by 1 base and J by 3 bases, with 9 bases left in between. For the CDR3, the DNA is TGTGCCAGCAGCTTAGGTGTGGGGCCTAATGAAAAACTGTTTTTT. It specifies CASSLGVGPNEKLFF. Based on the CDR3 plus reference TRBV7-2 and TRBJ1-4, the full variable domain is GAGVSQSPSNKVTEKGKDVELRCDPISGHTALYWYRQSLGQGLEFLIYFQGNSAPDKSGLPSDRFSAERTGGSVSTLTIQRTQQEDSAVYLCASSLGVGPNEKLFFGSGTQLSVL.

The chain joins TRBV19 to TRBJ2-7; perhaps TRBD2 as D (5 bases). CDR1 and CDR2 (germline): LNHDA, SQIVND (reference sequence). V dropped 6 bases and J dropped 2 bases, with 14 bases sitting between them. The CDR3 contains 14 residues. CDR3 region: CASSPGKGPYEQYF. As DNA, the CDR3 is TGTGCCAGTAGCCCGGGAAAGGGCCCCTACGAGCAGTACTTC.

The chain recombines TRBV30 with TRBJ2-7; D gene ambiguous. CDR1 and CDR2 (germline): GTSNPN, SVGIG (reference sequence). CDR3 length: 11 residues. Trimming removed 2 bases at V and 1 base at J, with 3 bases between. The CDR3 loop is CAWSSSYEQYF. Written as DNA, the CDR3 is TGTGCCTGGAGTTCGTCCTACGAGCAGTACTTC.

V gene TRBV19 combines with J gene TRBJ1-6; D gene uncertain. The V end was cut by 3 bases, the J end by 0 bases, with 3 bases between. Germline loops: CDR1 LNHDA, CDR2 SQIVND (reference sequence). The CDR3 totals 14 residues. The CDR3 is CASSMSSYNSPLHF. The DNA for the CDR3 is TGTGCCAGTAGTATGAGCTCCTATAATTCACCCCTCCACTTT.

The chain joins TRBV28 to TRBJ1-6; D not certain. The CDR3 is 12 residues long. The V gene's germline CDR1 is MDHEN and CDR2 SYDVKM. Trimming took 5 bases from V and 7 from J, leaving 6 bases between them. CDR3 sequence reads: CASSPGNSPLHF. The CDR3 bases are TGTGCCAGCAGTCCGGGAAATTCACCCCTCCACTTT.

The chain uses TRBV27 and TRBJ1-2; TRBD1 might be the D (5 bases). The germline V and J ends were trimmed by 5 bases and 7 bases, with 14 bases remaining between them. The CDR3 length is 13 residues. Germline V lookup: CDR1 MNHEY, CDR2 SMNVEV (reference sequence). This CDR3 is CASSNQGRSGYTF. The CDR3 region has the DNA TGTGCCAGCAGTAATCAGGGCAGGAGTGGCTACACCTTC.

The chain joins TRBV11-1 to TRBJ2-2; D is possibly TRBD1 (5 bases). V lost 5 bases and J 0 bases, leaving 10 bases between the germline ends. The length of the CDR3 is 15 residues. The germline CDR1 and CDR2 sequences are SGHAT and FQDESV (reference sequence). CDR3 loop: CASSLSTANTGELFF. The CDR3 nucleotides are TGTGCCAGCAGCCTCTCGACAGCGAACACCGGGGAGCTGTTTTTT.

Of note for this clone: The same CDR3 can be traced to other DNA sequences in this sample. The V call is TRBV9, the J call TRBJ2-7; TRBD2 agrees at 7 bases. The CDR3 runs 14 residues. Germline loops: CDR1 SGDLS, CDR2 YYNGEE. The V gene end was trimmed by 0 bases and the J gene end by 3 bases; junction bases not matched to a gene: 3. The CDR3, as DNA: TGTGCCAGCAGCGTAGCCGCGGGGGACTACGAGCAGTACTTC. It specifies CASSVAAGDYEQYF.

CDR3 protein: CASSLGLAGVSYEQYF. CDR3 nucleotide sequence: TGTGCCAGCAGCTTAGGGCTAGCGGGGGTCTCCTACGAGCAGTACTTC. The V and J genes are TRBV7-8 and TRBJ2-7; TRBD2 aligns across 10 bases. In germline, CDR1 is SGHVS, CDR2 FQNEAQ. The CDR3 loop spans 16 amino acids. The V and J ends lost 1 base and 0 bases, in that order; junction bases with no gene match: 3.

Notes on this clone: The junction shows a germline mismatch at one end, possibly a read error. The rearrangement joins TRBV30 to TRBJ1-5, with TRBD1 matching over 7 bases. Germline lookup yields CDR1 GTSNPN and CDR2 SVGIG (reference sequence). There are 15 residues in the CDR3. The DNA of the CDR3 is TGTGCCGGGAGTGTACAGGGGTTTTCCAATCAGCCCCAGCATTTT. This encodes CAGSVQGFSNQPQHF.

This chain connects TRBV5-1 to TRBJ1-2; 11 bases map to TRBD1. The CDR3 loop spans 16 amino acids. Germline loops: CDR1 SGHRS, CDR2 YFSETQ. V shed 3 bases and J 3 bases; nucleotides not matched to a gene: 7. The chain's CDR3 is CASSYGTGGGDYGYTF. The CDR3 DNA reads as TGCGCCAGCAGCTACGGGACAGGGGGGGGAGACTATGGCTACACCTTC.

V and J are TRBV2 and TRBJ1-1; the match to TRBD1 covers 7 bases. This CDR3 is 13 amino acids long. Trimming took 6 bases from V and 3 from J; bases not matched to a gene: 4. The germline V gene encodes CDR1 SNHLY and CDR2 FYNNEI. Here the CDR3 DNA reads TGTGCCAGCAGAGACGACAGGGACACTGAAGCTTTCTTT. It encodes CASRDDRDTEAFF. The full variable domain, completed using reference TRBV2 and TRBJ1-1, is EPEVTQTPSHQVTQMGQEVILRCVPISNHLYFYWYRQILGQKVEFLVSFYNNEISEKSEIFDDQFSVERPDGSNFTLKIRSTKLEDSAMYFCASRDDRDTEAFFGQGTRLTVV.

Written as DNA, the CDR3 is TGTGCCAGCAGCTTAAATGGCAGGGATTCACCCCTCCACTTT. Amino acid sequence: CASSLNGRDSPLHF. This sequence joins TRBV7-9 and TRBJ1-6; D may be TRBD1 (5 bases). CDR1 and CDR2 from the germline V gene are SEHNR and FQNEAQ (reference sequence). This CDR3 is built from 14 residues. Trimming shortened V by 2 bases and J by 8 bases, and 10 bases separated the two germline ends.

V usage is TRBV6-5 and J usage is TRBJ2-1; perhaps TRBD2 as D (5 bases). V dropped 0 bases and J dropped 5 bases, with 14 bases sitting between them. The CDR3 runs 16 residues. CDR1 is MNHEY, CDR2 SVGAGI, per germline. CDR3 in amino acids: CASSYSIGRGDNEQFF. The CDR3 bases are TGTGCCAGCAGTTACTCGATAGGACGGGGAGACAATGAGCAGTTCTTC.